Following are 30 T cell receptor beta chains from one sample sequenced in a study of blood T cell repertoires in COVID-19 (dated by TCRdb to 2018 to 2021). The library was produced with the immunoSEQ multiplex PCR assay. The clones in this table, taken by TCRdb from immuneACCESS, are in-frame only. Not every clone is retained; where verified, under half of the shortfall comes from an unresolved V gene, and the cause of the rest is unknown. The sample records approximately 100,000 clones, around 89% of which are singletons. The ten most abundant clones make up 32% of the sample. The sequenced sample was peripheral blood. These receptors all come from a woman older than 75 with acute or convalescent COVID-19.

This chain uses TRBV2 with TRBJ1-4; possible D gene TRBD1, 6 bases. The CDR3 covers 12 residues. The germline CDR1 and CDR2 sequences are SNHLY and FYNNEI. Trimming stripped 6 bases from V and 8 bases from J, with 10 bases between. The CDR3 DNA is TGTGCCAGCAGCGGACAGAGGGAAAAACTGTTTTTT. Amino acids: CASSGQREKLFF.

The V call is TRBV10-3, the J call TRBJ1-1; 9 bases line up with TRBD1. Losses at the gene ends were 10 bases for V and 3 bases for J; bases not matched to a gene: 3. The CDR3 extends over 12 amino acids. In germline, CDR1 is ENHRY, CDR2 SYGVKD. The CDR3 sequence: CATRTGDTEAFF. Written as DNA, the CDR3 is TGTGCCACCCGGACAGGGGACACTGAAGCTTTCTTT.

This chain links TRBV29-1 with TRBJ1-1; 9 bases are shared with TRBD1. Germline V gene data show CDR1 as SQVTM and CDR2 as ANQGSEA. V was pared by 6 bases and J by 7 bases, with 6 bases of the junction left unmatched. The length of the CDR3 is 12 residues. CDR3 region: CSVAGQGIEAFF. CDR3 coding DNA: TGCAGCGTAGCGGGACAGGGAATTGAAGCTTTCTTT.

The chain employs TRBV4-3 and TRBJ2-7; TRBD1 matches 9 bases. Germline CDR1 reads LGHNA; CDR2 reads YSLEER. Germline trimming cut 0 bases from V and 3 bases from J; bases unmatched to any gene: 0. The CDR3 sequence is 14 residues long. CDR3 loop: CASSQETGGYEQYF. The DNA for the CDR3 is TGCGCCAGCAGCCAAGAGACAGGGGGCTACGAGCAGTACTTC.

The chain carries TRBV12-5 and TRBJ2-1, with 8 bases that match TRBD2. V shed 0 bases, J shed 8 bases, and the junction held 15 bases outside the gene matches. This CDR3 spans 18 amino acids. CDR1 is LGHNT and CDR2 is FRNRAP in the germline V gene. The CDR3 spells CASGLVWLGGGGGYEQFF. CDR3 nucleotide sequence: TGTGCTAGTGGTTTGGTATGGCTCGGGGGGGGTGGTGGATATGAGCAGTTCTTC.

The CDR3 region is CASSLRGWFTEAFF. CDR3 DNA: TGTGCCAGCAGTTTGAGGGGGTGGTTCACTGAAGCTTTCTTT. This chain links TRBV28 with TRBJ1-1, with D maybe TRBD1 (6 bases). The CDR3 sequence is 14 residues long. V was clipped by 3 bases and J by 4 bases, with 12 bases between them. Germline CDR1 reads MDHEN; CDR2 reads SYDVKM.

The rearrangement uses TRBV18 and TRBJ1-5; a possible D gene is TRBD1 (6 bases). This CDR3 comprises 16 residues. Germline loops: CDR1 KGHSH, CDR2 LQKENI. V lost 2 bases and J lost 2, with 13 bases in between. CDR3: CASSPDSAGGNQPQHF. The CDR3 DNA is TGTGCCAGCTCACCAGATTCAGCAGGGGGCAATCAGCCCCAGCATTTT. Complete variable domain (other parts from reference TRBV18 and TRBJ1-5): NAGVMQNPRHLVRRRGQEARLRCSPMKGHSHVYWYRQLPEEGLKFMVYLQKENIIDESGMPKERFSAEFPKEGPSILRIQQVVRGDSAAYFCASSPDSAGGNQPQHFGDGTRLSIL.

The CDR3 loop is CASSLFGGVSYEQYF. The CDR3, as DNA: TGTGCCAGCAGCCTCTTCGGGGGGGTCTCCTACGAGCAGTACTTC. The chain has TRBV11-1 and TRBJ2-7, with 8 bases aligning to TRBD2. Trimming removed 5 bases from V and 0 bases from J; junction bases left unmatched: 6. The V gene's germline CDR1 is SGHAT and CDR2 FQDESV (reference sequence). The CDR3 has 15 amino acids.

This clone was counted only a few times. The rearrangement joins TRBV27 to TRBJ1-4, with D perhaps TRBD1 (6 bases). Germline lookup yields CDR1 MNHEY and CDR2 SMNVEV (reference sequence). The CDR3 is 16 amino acids. V lost 2 bases and J 4 bases, leaving 14 bases between the germline ends. CDR3: CASSLLGGQNNEKLFF. The CDR3 region has the DNA TGTGCCAGCAGTTTACTAGGGGGACAAAATAATGAAAAACTGTTTTTT.

V and J are TRBV20-1 and TRBJ2-1; D possibly corresponds to TRBD2 (5 bases). This CDR3 region has 10 residues. The ends were cut back, 5 bases at V and 12 bases at J, with 11 bases in the middle. Germline V CDR1 and CDR2: DFQATT, SNEGSKA (reference sequence). CDR3 sequence (DNA): TGCAGTGCTCTGGAGGAGGTGCAGTTCTTC. Translated: CSALEEVQFF.

V gene TRBV5-1 combines with J gene TRBJ1-4; 9 bases are shared with TRBD1. V lost 0 bases, J lost 8 bases, and 8 bases stayed unmatched. Germline V gene lookup returns CDR1 SGHRS and CDR2 YFSETQ. This CDR3 spans 16 amino acids. The CDR3: CASSLGGTGTDEKLFF. CDR3 sequence (DNA): TGCGCCAGCAGCTTGGGGGGGACAGGGACGGACGAAAAACTGTTTTTT.

The V and J genes are TRBV19 and TRBJ1-4, with D perhaps TRBD1 (5 bases). Trimming took 5 bases from V and 6 from J, leaving 13 bases between them. The CDR3 spans 14 residues. Germline V CDR1 and CDR2: LNHDA, SQIVND (reference sequence). As DNA, the CDR3 is TGTGCCAGTAGTTTCTCGGGAGGGGATGAAAAACTGTTTTTT. Protein product: CASSFSGGDEKLFF.

This chain links TRBV10-1 with TRBJ1-2; 10 bases are shared with TRBD1. CDR1 and CDR2 (germline): WNHNN, SYGVQD (reference sequence). This CDR3 spans 15 amino acids. V was pared by 8 bases and J by 8 bases, with 14 bases of the junction left unmatched. In DNA form, the CDR3 reads TGCGCCAGCCCGACAGGGGGCACCCTGGCTTCCGGCTACACCTTC. It encodes CASPTGGTLASGYTF.

The chain couples TRBV18 to TRBJ1-1; D not certain. This CDR3 has 11 residues. Trimming took 6 bases from V and 10 from J, leaving 12 bases between them. CDR1 and CDR2 (germline): KGHSH, LQKENI. The CDR3 here is CASSPGAGAFF. In DNA, the CDR3 is TGTGCCAGCTCGCCGGGTGCCGGAGCTTTCTTT.

V is TRBV2 and J is TRBJ1-1; D is possibly TRBD1 (5 bases). V lost 3 bases and J 1 base, leaving 9 bases between the germline ends. CDR3 size: 14 residues. Germline CDR1 is SNHLY and CDR2 is FYNNEI. The CDR3 nucleotides are TGTGCCAGCAGTGACTTGACAGCGAACACTGAAGCTTTCTTT. It codes for CASSDLTANTEAFF.

This sequence joins TRBV4-1 and TRBJ1-1; possibly TRBD1 for D (5 bases). The V end was cut by 4 bases, the J end by 4 bases, with 16 bases between. The V gene's germline CDR1 is MGHRA and CDR2 YSYEKL. This CDR3 region has 15 residues. CDR3 protein: CASSPFWGVGTEAFF. CDR3 DNA: TGCGCCAGCAGCCCCTTCTGGGGGGTTGGCACTGAAGCTTTCTTT.

The J gene is TRBJ2-2, the V gene TRBV29-1, with D possibly TRBD1 on 6 matching bases. Germline V lookup: CDR1 SQVTM, CDR2 ANQGSEA. V lost 3 bases, J lost 6 bases, and 17 bases lay in between. The CDR3 covers 15 residues. The CDR3 DNA is TGCAGCGTTGATAGCAGTTACTCAGGGGCCGGGGAGCTGTTTTTT. Amino acid sequence: CSVDSSYSGAGELFF.

V and J are TRBV19 and TRBJ2-1; tentative D call: TRBD1 (6 bases). The CDR3 sequence is 18 residues long. The ends were cut back, 3 bases at V and 2 bases at J, with 20 bases in the middle. The germline V gene has CDR1 LNHDA and CDR2 SQIVND (reference sequence). The CDR3 protein is CASSMGQQSPGAYNEQFF. As DNA, the CDR3 is TGTGCCAGTAGTATGGGGCAGCAGTCTCCAGGGGCCTACAATGAGCAGTTCTTC.

The rearrangement links TRBV7-9 to TRBJ2-3; 7 bases line up with TRBD1. CDR1 is SEHNR and CDR2 is FQNEAQ in the germline V gene (reference sequence). Unmatched junction bases numbered 10, after V lost 5 bases and J lost 2 bases. This CDR3 comprises 16 residues. The CDR3 region has the DNA TGTGCCAGCAGCCCCTCCCGGGGACAGCTCACAGATACGCAGTATTTT. Amino acids: CASSPSRGQLTDTQYF.

The rearrangement links TRBV3-1 (or the pseudogene TRBV3-2) to TRBJ2-7; 9 bases are shared with TRBD1. J lost 3 bases, V lost 4 bases, and 7 bases had no gene match. Germline V lookup: CDR1 LGHDT, CDR2 YNNKEL (reference sequence). This CDR3 has 15 amino acids. The CDR3 protein is CASSRRTGAFYEQYF. CDR3 nucleotides: TGTGCCAGCAGCCGCCGGACAGGGGCCTTCTACGAGCAGTACTTC.

This rearrangement joins TRBV10-3 to TRBJ1-2; D remains unclear. Germline V gives CDR1 ENHRY, CDR2 SYGVKD. V lost 3 bases and J 7 bases, leaving 18 bases between the germline ends. The CDR3 consists of 15 residues. In DNA form, the CDR3 reads TGTGCCATCAGTGAAAAAGGCGGAATTTTCGCTGGCTACACCTTC. It translates to CAISEKGGIFAGYTF.

The chain couples TRBV29-1 to TRBJ2-7; 8 bases fit TRBD2. Germline assignment: CDR1 SQVTM and CDR2 ANQGSEA. The CDR3 totals 12 residues. With 4 bases clipped from V and 4 bases from J, the junction kept 3 bases outside the gene matches. The CDR3 loop reads CSVVAGGYEQYF. CDR3 in DNA: TGCAGCGTTGTGGCGGGGGGTTACGAGCAGTACTTC.

This clone was seen a single time. V gene TRBV6-1 combines with J gene TRBJ1-1; no reliable D call. Germline V CDR1 and CDR2: MNHNS, SASEGT. Trimming took 6 bases from V and 3 from J, leaving 14 bases between them. The CDR3 extends over 14 amino acids. The CDR3 loop is CASRPGSRYTEAFF. The CDR3 nucleotides are TGTGCCAGCAGGCCGGGAAGTCGGTACACTGAAGCTTTCTTT.

CDR3 region: CASSEIAGGTDTQYF. CDR3 sequence (DNA): TGTGCCAGCAGCGAAATAGCGGGGGGCACAGATACGCAGTATTTT. This chain links TRBV9 with TRBJ2-3, with 9 bases matching TRBD2. The CDR3 has 15 residues. Germline CDR1 reads SGDLS; CDR2 reads YYNGEE. V lost 3 bases and J lost 1; bases outside the gene matches: 3.

This rearrangement joins TRBV6-2 or TRBV6-3 to TRBJ2-7, with 9 nucleotides matching TRBD1. The germline V gene encodes CDR1 MNHEY and CDR2 SVGEGT. V lost 6 bases to trimming and J lost 5 bases; unmatched junction nucleotides: 8. The CDR3 totals 14 residues. Written as DNA, the CDR3 is TGTGCCAGCAGCCCCGGGACAGGGTCCCACGAGCAGTACTTC. Translation gives CASSPGTGSHEQYF.

The chain couples TRBV19 to TRBJ2-1, with 11 bases lining up with TRBD2. The germline gives CDR1 LNHDA, CDR2 SQIVND (reference sequence). This CDR3 comprises 15 residues. V was pared by 5 bases and J by 2 bases, with 2 bases of the junction left unmatched. CDR3 protein: CASSGSGGAYNEQFF. DNA of the CDR3: TGTGCCAGTAGTGGTAGCGGGGGGGCCTACAATGAGCAGTTCTTC.

DNA for the CDR3: TGTGCCAGCAGCGTAGGGCGGGGCCCTCCCCAATGGCAGTTCTTC. This translates into CASSVGRGPPQWQFF. V and J are TRBV9 and TRBJ2-1; maybe TRBD2 (6 bases). V was shortened by 0 bases and J by 12 bases, with 19 bases between the two germline ends. This CDR3 is 15 amino acids long. CDR1 is SGDLS, CDR2 YYNGEE, per germline.

J is TRBJ2-5 and V is TRBV11-2; D unresolved. The CDR3 is 15 amino acids. Per the germline V gene, CDR1 is SGHAT and CDR2 is FQNNGV. Trimming removed 4 bases from V and 4 bases from J, with 16 bases in between. The CDR3 nucleotides are TGTGCCAGCAGCTCAATTAACTGGGCCGGAGAGACCCAGTACTTC. Its translation: CASSSINWAGETQYF. Variable domain in full (rest from reference TRBV11-2 and TRBJ2-5): EAGVAQSPRYKIIEKRQSVAFWCNPISGHATLYWYQQILGQGPKLLIQFQNNGVVDDSQLPKDRFSAERLKGVDSTLKIQPAKLEDSAVYLCASSSINWAGETQYFGPGTRLLVL.

This clone was seen once. The rearrangement uses TRBV3-1 (or the pseudogene TRBV3-2) and TRBJ2-7; D is unclear. Trimming removed 5 bases at V and 4 bases at J, with 18 bases between. The CDR3 runs 15 residues. Germline V gene data show CDR1 as LGHDT and CDR2 as YNNKEL (reference sequence). Here the CDR3 reads CASSSIPEARYEQYF. The CDR3 region has the DNA TGTGCCAGCAGCTCTATTCCAGAAGCCAGGTACGAGCAGTACTTC.

V usage is TRBV13 and J usage is TRBJ1-5, with D perhaps matching TRBD1 (5 bases). Germline loops: CDR1 PRHDT, CDR2 FYEKMQ (reference sequence). The CDR3 contains 15 residues. V was pared by 3 bases and J by 5 bases, with 14 bases between. This CDR3 is CASSLGGRVDQPQHF. For the CDR3, the DNA is TGTGCCAGCAGCTTGGGGGGGAGGGTGGATCAGCCCCAGCATTTT.